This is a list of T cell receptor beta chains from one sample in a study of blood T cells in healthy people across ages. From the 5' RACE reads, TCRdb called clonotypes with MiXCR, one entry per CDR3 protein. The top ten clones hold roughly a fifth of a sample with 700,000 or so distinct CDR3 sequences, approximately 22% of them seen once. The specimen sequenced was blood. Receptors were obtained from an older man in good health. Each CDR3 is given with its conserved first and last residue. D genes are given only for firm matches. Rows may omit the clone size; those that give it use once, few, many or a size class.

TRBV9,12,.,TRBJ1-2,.,TGTGCCAGTGCACAGACATACTATGGCTACACCTTC,CASAQTYYGYTF
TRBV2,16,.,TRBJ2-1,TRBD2,TGTGCCAGCAGTGAATGGACTAGCTCGACCTACAATGAGCAGTTCTTC,CASSEWTSSTYNEQFF
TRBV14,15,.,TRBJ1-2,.,TGTGCCAGCAGCCAAGATAACAGACCAACTTATGGCTACACCTTC,CASSQDNRPTYGYTF
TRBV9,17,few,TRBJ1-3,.,TGTGCCAGCAGCGTCAGCGGGGGGCACTACTCTGGAAACACCATATATTTT,CASSVSGGHYSGNTIYF
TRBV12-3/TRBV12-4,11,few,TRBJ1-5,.,TGTGCCAGCGGCGTCAATCAGCCCCAGCATTTT,CASGVNQPQHF
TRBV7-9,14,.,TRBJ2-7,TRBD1,TGTGCCAGCAGCCACCAGACAGGGTCCTACGAGCAGTACTTC,CASSHQTGSYEQYF
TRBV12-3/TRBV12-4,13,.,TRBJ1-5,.,TGTGCCAGCAGTTTAGCGACACCTCAGCCCCAGCATTTT,CASSLATPQPQHF
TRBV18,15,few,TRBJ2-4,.,TGTGCCAGCTCATGGGACAATATAGCCAAAAACATTCAGTACTTC,CASSWDNIAKNIQYF
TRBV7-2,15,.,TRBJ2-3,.,TGTGCCAGCTTTTTCACGGTAGCAGCCACAGATACGCAGTATTTT,CASFFTVAATDTQYF
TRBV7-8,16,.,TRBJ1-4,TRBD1,TGTGCCAGCAGCTCCTCCGGACAGGGGAGGCATGAAAAACTGTTTTTT,CASSSSGQGRHEKLFF
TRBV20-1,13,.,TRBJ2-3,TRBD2,TGCAGTGGTTTTGCGGGGGTGACAGATACGCAGTATTTT,CSGFAGVTDTQYF
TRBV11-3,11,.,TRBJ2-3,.,TGTGCCAGCAGCCCAAGTAACGCGCAGTATTTT,CASSPSNAQYF
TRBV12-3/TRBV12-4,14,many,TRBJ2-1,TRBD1,TGTGCCAGCAGTTTGGGGGACAGATACAATGAGCAGTTCTTC,CASSLGDRYNEQFF
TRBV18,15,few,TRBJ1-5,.,TGTGCCAGCTCATCCGGATTTGGAAGCAATCAGCCCCAGCATTTT,CASSSGFGSNQPQHF
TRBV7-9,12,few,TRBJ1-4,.,TGTGCCAGCAGCTTAGCGCGGTCGGAACTGTTTTTT,CASSLARSELFF
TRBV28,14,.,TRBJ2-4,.,TGTGCCAGCCGGCGGTCCCTAGCCAAAAACATTCAGTACTTC,CASRRSLAKNIQYF
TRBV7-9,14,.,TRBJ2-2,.,TGTGCCAGCAGCATCTCAGGGCGCACCGGGGAGCTGTTTTTT,CASSISGRTGELFF
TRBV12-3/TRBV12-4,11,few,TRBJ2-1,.,TGTGCCAGCAGTTTCGCCGGTGAGCAGTTCTTC,CASSFAGEQFF
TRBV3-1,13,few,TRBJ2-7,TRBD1,TGTGCCAGCAGGACAGGGGGCCGGAACGAGCAGTACTTC,CASRTGGRNEQYF
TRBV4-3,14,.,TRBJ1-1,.,TGCGCCAGCAGCCAAGTAGTGGTTTACGGTGAAGCTTTCTTT,CASSQVVVYGEAFF
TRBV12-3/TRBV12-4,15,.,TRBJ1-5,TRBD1,TGTGCCAGCAGTTTGGGGACAGGGGAAAAACAGCCCCAGCATTTT,CASSLGTGEKQPQHF
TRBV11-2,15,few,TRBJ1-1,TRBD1,TGTGCCAGCAGCGCGACCAATACAGGGGCCAATGAAGCTTTCTTT,CASSATNTGANEAFF
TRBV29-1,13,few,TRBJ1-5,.,TGCAGCGTTGAGGCCGGGGATGGACAGCCCCAGCATTTT,CSVEAGDGQPQHF
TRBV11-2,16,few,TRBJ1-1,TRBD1,TGTGCCAGCAGCACAGGGGGCGCTGAGCCCAACACTGAAGCTTTCTTT,CASSTGGAEPNTEAFF
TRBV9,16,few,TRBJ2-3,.,TGTGCCAGCAGCGTAGGTTTCACTCCGGGCGCAGATACGCAGTATTTT,CASSVGFTPGADTQYF
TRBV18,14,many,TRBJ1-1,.,TGTGCCAGCAGCCCTCGGGGGGAGAACACTGAAGCTTTCTTT,CASSPRGENTEAFF
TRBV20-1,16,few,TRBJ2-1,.,TGCAGTGCTAGAGATATACTAGCTCTCTCCTACAGTGAGCAGTTCTTC,CSARDILALSYSEQFF
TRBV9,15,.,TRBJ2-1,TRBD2,TGTGCCAGCAGCGGGACGACTAGCCCCTACAATGAGCAGTTCTTC,CASSGTTSPYNEQFF
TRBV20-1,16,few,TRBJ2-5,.,TGCAGTGCTAGAGATCTGTGGACTATCCCCCAAGAGACCCAGTACTTC,CSARDLWTIPQETQYF
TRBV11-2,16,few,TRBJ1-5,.,TGTGCCAGCAGCCCCCAGGCGGGAGAGCCCAATCAGCCCCAGCATTTT,CASSPQAGEPNQPQHF
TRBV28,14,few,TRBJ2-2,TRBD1,TGTGCCAGCAGTTTAAGGGACAGGAGGCGGGAGCTGTTTTTT,CASSLRDRRRELFF
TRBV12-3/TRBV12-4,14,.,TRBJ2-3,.,TGTGCCAGCAGCCTAAACGCCTACACAGATACGCAGTATTTT,CASSLNAYTDTQYF
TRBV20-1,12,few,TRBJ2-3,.,TGCAGTGCCACCCAGGGTCCGGATACGCAGTATTTT,CSATQGPDTQYF
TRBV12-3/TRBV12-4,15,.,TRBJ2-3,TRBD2,TGTGCCAGCAGTTCCATAGCGGGACACACAGATACGCAGTATTTT,CASSSIAGHTDTQYF
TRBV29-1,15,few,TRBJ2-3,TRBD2,TGCAGCGGCCTCGGGACTAGTCTGTCGGCAGATACGCAGTATTTT,CSGLGTSLSADTQYF
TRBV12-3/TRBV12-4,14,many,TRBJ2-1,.,TGTGCCAGCAGTTGGGTCGAAGGGGCCGATGAGCAGTTCTTC,CASSWVEGADEQFF
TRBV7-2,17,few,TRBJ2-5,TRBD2,TGTGCCAGCAGCTTAGGTTCTGCAGCGGGGGCAAAAGAGACCCAGTACTTC,CASSLGSAAGAKETQYF